Included here is one TCR beta chain sequence, with context. This record comes from a study of radiation and T cells in renal cell carcinoma. Sequencing used immunoSEQ multiplex PCR; TCRdb keeps in-frame clones, though not all of them. The table lists 25,000 to 40,000 clones, more than 65% of them singletons, with 30% to 35% in the top ten. The CDR3 consists of 14 residues. V lost 6 bases to trimming and J lost 0 bases, with 9 bases between them. CDR1 is SGHTA, CDR2 FQGTGA, per germline. Time point denoted: blood 4 weeks post-SBRT, at nephrectomy. Treatment denoted: 15 Gy SBRT to primary tumor, nephrectomy 4 weeks later. Nephrectomy followed 15 Gy stereotactic body radiation by 4 weeks.

The receptor comes from a man in his fifties or sixties with renal cell carcinoma. The chain recombines TRBV7-3 with TRBJ2-1; no definite D call. The starting material was blood, obtained from a patient whose treatment included radiotherapy and nephrectomy. The DNA of the CDR3 is TGTGCCAGCAGTAGGAGTGGCTCCTACAATGAGCAGTTCTTC. Protein: CASSRSGSYNEQFF. Filled out from reference TRBV7-3 and TRBJ2-1, the complete variable domain reads GAGVSQTPSNKVTEKGKYVELRCDPISGHTALYWYRQSLGQGPEFLIYFQGTGAADDSGLPNDRFFAVRPEGSVSTLKIQRTERGDSAVYLCASSRSGSYNEQFFGPGTRLTVL.